The 7 T cell receptor beta chains below were found in one sample sequenced in a study of beta chain features in type 1 diabetes. Since all of the isolated RNA was reverse transcribed, expressed TCRB transcripts were what got sequenced. Measured with immunoSEQ multiplex PCR; TCRdb has only the in-frame clones, and not every one. In the table there are about 290,000 clones, approximately 8% of which are singletons. The sample taken for sequencing was central memory CD4+ T cells from blood. The receptors were sampled from a woman aged 18 to 35 in good health.

The V gene is TRBV7-3, the J gene TRBJ2-1, with 12 bases matching TRBD2. The CDR3 is 20 amino acids. After removal of 4 bases from V and 1 base from J, the junction contained 14 bases not matched to a gene. Germline assignment: CDR1 SGHTA and CDR2 FQGTGA. Here the CDR3 reads CASSSLGPTSGSGSYNEQFF. The CDR3 DNA reads as TGTGCCAGCAGCTCGCTGGGGCCGACTAGCGGGAGTGGGTCCTACAATGAGCAGTTCTTC. The full variable domain, in which reference TRBV7-3 and TRBJ2-1 provide the parts outside the CDR3, is GAGVSQTPSNKVTEKGKYVELRCDPISGHTALYWYRQSLGQGPEFLIYFQGTGAADDSGLPNDRFFAVRPEGSVSTLKIQRTERGDSAVYLCASSSLGPTSGSGSYNEQFFGPGTRLTVL.

The chain carries TRBV30 and TRBJ2-5; D not resolved. The CDR3 is 14 amino acids. Germline CDR1 and CDR2: GTSNPN and SVGIG (reference sequence). The V gene lost 2 bases and the J gene lost 1 base, with 11 bases spanning the gap. This CDR3 reads CAWSFGVGQETQYF. CDR3 bases: TGTGCCTGGAGTTTTGGGGTAGGCCAAGAGACCCAGTACTTC.

The table lists this clone with a few counts. The genes are TRBV25-1 and TRBJ1-1; tentative D call: TRBD1 (6 bases). The CDR3 covers 13 residues. The V gene lost 7 bases and the J gene lost 2 bases, with 11 bases spanning the gap. In germline, CDR1 is MGHDK, CDR2 SYGVNS. CDR3 amino acids: CASNSQGNTEAFF. The CDR3 DNA is TGTGCCAGCAATTCACAGGGTAACACTGAAGCTTTCTTT. Full variable domain (rest looked up from reference TRBV25-1 and TRBJ1-1): EADIYQTPRYLVIGTGKKITLECSQTMGHDKMYWYQQDPGMELHLIHYSYGVNSTEKGDLSSESTVSRIRTEHFPLTLESARPSHTSQYLCASNSQGNTEAFFGQGTRLTVV.

The V call is TRBV5-1, the J call TRBJ2-1; 7 bases are a match to TRBD2. Trimming cost V 0 bases and J 9 bases; bases outside gene matches: 12. Germline CDR1 reads SGHRS; CDR2 reads YFSETQ. The CDR3 loop spans 16 amino acids. CDR3 sequence reads: CASSLVAAGRSGEQFF. Written as DNA, the CDR3 is TGCGCCAGCAGCTTGGTCGCAGCGGGAAGGTCGGGTGAGCAGTTCTTC.

This clone was seen more than once but under ten times. The chain links TRBV9 to TRBJ2-3; D possibly matches TRBD1 or TRBD2 (5 bases each). In germline, CDR1 is SGDLS, CDR2 YYNGEE. The CDR3 covers 19 residues. V lost 0 bases, J lost 0 bases, and 20 bases lay in between. CDR3 amino acids: CASSVGGPLGEWSTDTQYF. DNA of the CDR3: TGTGCCAGCAGCGTAGGCGGCCCTCTGGGGGAATGGAGCACAGATACGCAGTATTTT.

The chain has TRBV4-3 and TRBJ2-7; D uncertain. The CDR3 loop spans 13 amino acids. The germline CDR1 and CDR2 sequences are LGHNA and YSLEER. V lost 1 base to trimming and J lost 1 base, with 5 bases between them. The CDR3 coding sequence is TGCGCCAGCAGCCAAGCTACATCCTACGAGCAGTACTTC. Its translation: CASSQATSYEQYF.

This chain joins TRBV27 and TRBJ1-2; tentatively, D is TRBD1 (5 bases). The germline V gene encodes CDR1 MNHEY and CDR2 SMNVEV (reference sequence). The CDR3 is made up of 11 amino acids. The V end lost 4 bases, the J end lost 10 bases, and 10 bases lay between the germline ends. The CDR3, as DNA: TGTGCCAGCAGTTCCCGGGGGGTCTACACCTTC. It specifies CASSSRGVYTF.